The T cell receptor beta chain under discussion was sequenced for a study of blood T cell repertoires in COVID-19. Study-level information: Spain, Italy and the United States supplied samples that represented acute and convalescent COVID-19.

The ends were cut back, 3 bases at V and 6 bases at J, with 9 bases in the middle. The CDR3 length is 12 residues. Some clones are missing from TCRdb's copy, which holds only in-frame ones; the method was immunoSEQ multiplex PCR. The table records 350,000 to 450,000 clones, roughly 86% of them present only once. This sequence originates from a human donor in a cohort sampled during active COVID-19. This sequence joins TRBV12-3 or TRBV12-4 and TRBJ2-7, with D unresolved. Sequenced input: peripheral blood. The DNA for the CDR3 is TGTGCCAGCAGTTTTTCGTACGGCGAGCAGTACTTC. Translation gives CASSFSYGEQYF.